The T cell receptor (beta chain) described here comes from a study of blood T cell repertoires in COVID-19. Turning to the study itself: The United States, Italy and Spain provided the acute and convalescent COVID-19 samples.

The table came from immunoSEQ multiplex PCR; TCRdb's copy has only in-frame clones and leaves some out. The sample carries around 300,000 clones, roughly 87% recorded once. This CDR3 region has 14 residues. Germline CDR1 and CDR2: MNHEY and SVGEGT. V lost 3 bases and J 4 bases, leaving 10 bases between the germline ends. The origin of this receptor is a young man with active or convalescent COVID-19. The rearrangement links TRBV6-2 or TRBV6-3 to TRBJ1-5; no firm D call. The sequencing sample was made of peripheral blood. The CDR3: CASSYGPLNQPQHF. In DNA, the CDR3 is TGTGCCAGCAGTTATGGCCCGCTTAATCAGCCCCAGCATTTT.